This T cell receptor beta chain stems from a study of T cell clones after liver transplantation. Across the whole study: TCRbeta sequencing after a pre-transplant mixed lymphocyte reaction identified graft-donor-reactive clones, later tracked in post-transplant blood.

Remarks on this clone: Its antigen is not known.

Assay used: immunoSEQ multiplex PCR; TCRdb lists only in-frame clones, some missing. Of roughly 120,000 clones in the sample, just over 90% are singletons; the top ten hold more than 0.8%. Study results and caveats: A larger donor-reactive than third-party decline suggested partial antigen-specific deletion.

Germline CDR1 and CDR2: MDHEN and SYDVKM. Deletions cut 2 bases from V and 3 bases from J, with 10 bases between. The CDR3 runs 14 residues. The TCR comes from a human patient who received a liver transplant. Some T cells here may be from the graft donor. This chain connects TRBV28 to TRBJ1-2; D is perhaps TRBD1 (6 bases). The material was CD4+ T cells from blood, obtained 12 months after liver transplant. CDR3 DNA: TGTGCCAGCAGTTTAGGCGGGGGCGACTATGGCTACACCTTC. Protein product: CASSLGGGDYGYTF.